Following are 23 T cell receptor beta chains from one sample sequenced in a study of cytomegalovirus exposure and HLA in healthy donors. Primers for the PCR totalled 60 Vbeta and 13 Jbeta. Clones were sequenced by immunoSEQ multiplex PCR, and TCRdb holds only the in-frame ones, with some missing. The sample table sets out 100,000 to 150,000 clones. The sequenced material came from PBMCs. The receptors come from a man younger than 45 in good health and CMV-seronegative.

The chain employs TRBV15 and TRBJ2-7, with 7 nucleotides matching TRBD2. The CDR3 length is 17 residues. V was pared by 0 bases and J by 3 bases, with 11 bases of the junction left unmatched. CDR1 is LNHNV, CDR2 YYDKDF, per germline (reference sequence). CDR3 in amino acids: CATSRDWSLADHYEQYF. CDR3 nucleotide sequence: TGTGCCACCAGCAGAGATTGGTCGCTAGCGGATCACTACGAGCAGTACTTC.

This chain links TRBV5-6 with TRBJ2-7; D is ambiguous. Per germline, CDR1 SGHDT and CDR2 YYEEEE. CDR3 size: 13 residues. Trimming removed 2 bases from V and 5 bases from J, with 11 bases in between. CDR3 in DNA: TGTGCCAGCAGCTTCCACTACACCGACGAGCAGTACTTC. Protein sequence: CASSFHYTDEQYF.

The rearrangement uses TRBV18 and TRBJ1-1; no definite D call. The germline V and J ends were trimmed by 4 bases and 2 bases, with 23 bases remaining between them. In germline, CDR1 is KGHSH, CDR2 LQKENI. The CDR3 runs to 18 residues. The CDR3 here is CASSLFFGLSPPNTEAFF. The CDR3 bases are TGTGCCAGCTCACTATTTTTTGGACTGTCGCCGCCTAACACTGAAGCTTTCTTT.

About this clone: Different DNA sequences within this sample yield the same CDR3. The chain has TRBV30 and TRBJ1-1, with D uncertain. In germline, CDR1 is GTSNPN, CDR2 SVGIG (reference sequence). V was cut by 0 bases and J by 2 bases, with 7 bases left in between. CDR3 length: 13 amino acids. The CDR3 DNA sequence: TGTGCCTGGAGTGTAAACACCAACACTGAAGCTTTCTTT. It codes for CAWSVNTNTEAFF.

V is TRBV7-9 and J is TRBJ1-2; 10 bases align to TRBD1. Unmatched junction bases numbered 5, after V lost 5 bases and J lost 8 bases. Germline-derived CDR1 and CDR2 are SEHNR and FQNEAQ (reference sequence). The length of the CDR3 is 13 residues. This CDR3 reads CASSTGTGVGYTF. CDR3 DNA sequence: TGTGCCAGCAGCACCGGGACAGGGGTAGGCTACACCTTC.

The CDR3 DNA reads TGTGCCAGCAGTGGCCCGATAGCGGGGAGCTCCTACAATGAGCAGTTCTTC. It translates to CASSGPIAGSSYNEQFF. The rearrangement uses TRBV2 and TRBJ2-1; TRBD2 aligns across 8 bases. The germline V gene encodes CDR1 SNHLY and CDR2 FYNNEI. Trimming took 4 bases from V and 0 from J; bases not matched to a gene: 8. The CDR3 contains 17 residues.

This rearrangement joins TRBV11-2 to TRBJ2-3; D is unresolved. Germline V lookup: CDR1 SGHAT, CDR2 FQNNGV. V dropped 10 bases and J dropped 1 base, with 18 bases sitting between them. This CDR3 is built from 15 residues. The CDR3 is CATRSRSMRTDTQYF. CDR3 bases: TGTGCCACCAGGAGCCGGTCGATGCGCACAGATACGCAGTATTTT.

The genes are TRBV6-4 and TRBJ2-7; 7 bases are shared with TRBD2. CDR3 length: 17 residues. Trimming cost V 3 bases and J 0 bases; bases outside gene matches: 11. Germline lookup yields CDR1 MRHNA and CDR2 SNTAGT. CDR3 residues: CASSDLCLAEISYEQYF. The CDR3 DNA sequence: TGTGCCAGCAGTGATTTATGTCTAGCGGAGATCTCCTACGAGCAGTACTTC.

The CDR3 sequence: CASSLIGQGAETQYF. The CDR3 DNA reads TGTGCCAGCAGCTTAATAGGACAGGGAGCGGAGACCCAGTACTTC. The chain recombines TRBV7-3 with TRBJ2-5, with 8 positions matching TRBD1. This CDR3 has 15 amino acids. Trimming took 1 base from V and 5 from J; bases not matched to a gene: 6. Germline V gene lookup returns CDR1 SGHTA and CDR2 FQGTGA.

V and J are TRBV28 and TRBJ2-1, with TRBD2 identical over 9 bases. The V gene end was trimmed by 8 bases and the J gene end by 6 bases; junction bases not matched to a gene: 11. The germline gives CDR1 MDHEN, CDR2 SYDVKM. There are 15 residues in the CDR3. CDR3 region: CASAGREGRGNEQFF. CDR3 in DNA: TGTGCCAGCGCGGGGCGGGAGGGCCGCGGCAATGAGCAGTTCTTC.

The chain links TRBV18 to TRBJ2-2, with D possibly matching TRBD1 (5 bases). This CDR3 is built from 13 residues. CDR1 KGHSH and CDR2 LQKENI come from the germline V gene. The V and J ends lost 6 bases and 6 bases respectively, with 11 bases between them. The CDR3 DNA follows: TGTGCCAGCTCGCAGGGTGCCCCCGGGGAGCTGTTTTTT. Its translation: CASSQGAPGELFF. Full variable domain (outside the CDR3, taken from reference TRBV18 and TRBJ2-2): NAGVMQNPRHLVRRRGQEARLRCSPMKGHSHVYWYRQLPEEGLKFMVYLQKENIIDESGMPKERFSAEFPKEGPSILRIQQVVRGDSAAYFCASSQGAPGELFFGEGSRLTVL.

The CDR3 loop reads CASSSSYRGNEQFF. The CDR3 bases are TGTGCCAGCAGCTCAAGCTATAGGGGGAATGAGCAGTTCTTC. The chain couples TRBV7-9 to TRBJ2-1, with a possible D match to TRBD1 (6 bases). Germline V gives CDR1 SEHNR, CDR2 FQNEAQ (reference sequence). CDR3 length: 14 residues. The V end was cut by 4 bases, the J end by 7 bases, with 14 bases between.

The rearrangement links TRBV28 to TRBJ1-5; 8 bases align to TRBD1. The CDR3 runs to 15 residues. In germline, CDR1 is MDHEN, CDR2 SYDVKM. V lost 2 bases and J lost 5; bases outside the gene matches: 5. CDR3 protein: CASSLPGQGDQPQHF. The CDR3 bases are TGTGCCAGCAGTTTACCCGGACAGGGTGATCAGCCCCAGCATTTT.

CDR3 sequence: CASSPGTAQETQYF. CDR3 sequence (DNA): TGTGCCAGCAGCCCGGGGACAGCACAAGAGACCCAGTACTTC. This sequence joins TRBV5-4 and TRBJ2-5; 7 nucleotides match TRBD1. The CDR3 spans 14 residues. Unmatched junction bases numbered 5, after V lost 4 bases and J lost 2 bases. CDR1 is SGHNT, CDR2 YYREEE, per germline (reference sequence).

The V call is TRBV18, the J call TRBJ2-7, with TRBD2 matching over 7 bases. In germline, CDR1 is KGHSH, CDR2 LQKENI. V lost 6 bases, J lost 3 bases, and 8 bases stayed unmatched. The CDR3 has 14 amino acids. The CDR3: CASSSAGEGYEQYF. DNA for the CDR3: TGTGCCAGCTCCTCTGCCGGGGAGGGCTACGAGCAGTACTTC.

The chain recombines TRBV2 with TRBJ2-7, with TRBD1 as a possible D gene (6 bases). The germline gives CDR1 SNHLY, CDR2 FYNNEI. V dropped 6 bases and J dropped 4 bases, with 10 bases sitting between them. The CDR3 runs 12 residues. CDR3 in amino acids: CASRAGAYEQYF. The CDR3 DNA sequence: TGTGCCAGCAGGGCAGGGGCGTACGAGCAGTACTTC.

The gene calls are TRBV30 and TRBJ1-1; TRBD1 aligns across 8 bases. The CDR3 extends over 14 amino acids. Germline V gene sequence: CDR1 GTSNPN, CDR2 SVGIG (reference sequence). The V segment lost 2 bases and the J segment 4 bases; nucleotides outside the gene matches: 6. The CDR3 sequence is CAWSPRGQGTEAFF. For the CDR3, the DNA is TGTGCCTGGAGTCCCAGGGGGCAGGGCACTGAAGCTTTCTTT.

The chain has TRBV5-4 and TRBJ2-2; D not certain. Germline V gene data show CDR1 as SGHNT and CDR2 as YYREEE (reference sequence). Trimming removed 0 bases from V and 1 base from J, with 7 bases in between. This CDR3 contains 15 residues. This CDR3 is CASSLARLNTGELFF. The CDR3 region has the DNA TGTGCCAGCAGCTTGGCCAGGCTGAACACCGGGGAGCTGTTTTTT.

CDR3 in amino acids: CASSSPHRGVGTEAFF. The CDR3 DNA follows: TGTGCCAGCAGCTCGCCCCACAGGGGAGTAGGCACTGAAGCTTTCTTT. V gene TRBV11-2 combines with J gene TRBJ1-1; 7 bases line up with TRBD1. This CDR3 is 16 amino acids long. The V and J ends lost 4 bases and 4 bases, in that order; junction bases with no gene match: 12. Germline CDR1 reads SGHAT; CDR2 reads FQNNGV. Based on the CDR3 plus reference TRBV11-2 and TRBJ1-1, the full variable domain is EAGVAQSPRYKIIEKRQSVAFWCNPISGHATLYWYQQILGQGPKLLIQFQNNGVVDDSQLPKDRFSAERLKGVDSTLKIQPAKLEDSAVYLCASSSPHRGVGTEAFFGQGTRLTVV.

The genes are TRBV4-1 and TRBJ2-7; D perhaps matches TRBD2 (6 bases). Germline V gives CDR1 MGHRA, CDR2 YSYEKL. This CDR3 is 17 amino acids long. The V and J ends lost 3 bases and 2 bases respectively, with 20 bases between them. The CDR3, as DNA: TGCGCCAGCAGCCAGGGCCTTGGGGGGTTGGCAACCTACGAGCAGTACTTC. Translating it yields CASSQGLGGLATYEQYF.

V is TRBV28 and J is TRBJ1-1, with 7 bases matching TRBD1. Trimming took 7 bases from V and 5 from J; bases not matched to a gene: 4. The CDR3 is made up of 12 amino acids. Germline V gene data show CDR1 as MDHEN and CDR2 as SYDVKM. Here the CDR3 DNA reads TGTGCCAGCAACTCAGGGGGTACTGAAGCTTTCTTT. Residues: CASNSGGTEAFF.

The chain's CDR3 is CSVGGSGRNEQFF. The CDR3, as DNA: TGCAGCGTTGGAGGGAGTGGGAGAAATGAGCAGTTCTTC. The rearrangement joins TRBV29-1 to TRBJ2-1; D possibly corresponds to TRBD2 (5 bases). Trimming removed 4 bases from V and 7 bases from J, with 14 bases in between. CDR1 is SQVTM and CDR2 is ANQGSEA in the germline V gene. There are 13 residues in the CDR3.

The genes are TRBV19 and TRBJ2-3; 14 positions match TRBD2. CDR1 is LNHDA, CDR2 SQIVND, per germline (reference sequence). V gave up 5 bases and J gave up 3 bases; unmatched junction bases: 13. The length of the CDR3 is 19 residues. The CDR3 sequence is CASSSKTGTSGSATDTQYF. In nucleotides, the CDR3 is TGTGCCAGTAGTTCGAAAACCGGGACTAGCGGGAGTGCAACAGATACGCAGTATTTT.